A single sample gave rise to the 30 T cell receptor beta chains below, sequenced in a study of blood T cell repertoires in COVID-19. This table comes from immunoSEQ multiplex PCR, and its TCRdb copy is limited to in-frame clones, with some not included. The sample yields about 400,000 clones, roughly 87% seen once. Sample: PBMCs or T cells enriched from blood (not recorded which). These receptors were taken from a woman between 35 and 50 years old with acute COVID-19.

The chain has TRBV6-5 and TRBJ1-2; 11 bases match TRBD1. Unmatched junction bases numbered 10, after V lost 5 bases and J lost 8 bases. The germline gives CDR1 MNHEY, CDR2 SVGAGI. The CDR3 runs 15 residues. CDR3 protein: CASSHGGDRGGGYTF. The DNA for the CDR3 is TGTGCCAGCAGTCACGGTGGGGACAGGGGGGGAGGCTACACCTTC.

The DNA for the CDR3 is TGTGCCAGCAGCCCGGTGCTTGGGAGGAATTCACCCCTCCACTTT. This translates into CASSPVLGRNSPLHF. The chain carries TRBV14 and TRBJ1-6; D ambiguous. The CDR3 totals 15 residues. V was shortened by 4 bases and J by 7 bases, with 14 bases between the two germline ends. The V gene's germline CDR1 is SGHDN and CDR2 FVKESK.

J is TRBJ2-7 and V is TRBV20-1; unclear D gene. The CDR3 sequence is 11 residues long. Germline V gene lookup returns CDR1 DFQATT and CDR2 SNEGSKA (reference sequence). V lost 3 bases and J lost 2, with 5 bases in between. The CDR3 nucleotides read TGCAGTGCTAGTAATACCTACGAGCAGTACTTC. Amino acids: CSASNTYEQYF.

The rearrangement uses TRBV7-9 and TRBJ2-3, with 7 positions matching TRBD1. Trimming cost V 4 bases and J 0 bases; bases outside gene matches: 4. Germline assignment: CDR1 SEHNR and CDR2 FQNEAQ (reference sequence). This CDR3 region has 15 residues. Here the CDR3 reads CASSSGDRSTDTQYF. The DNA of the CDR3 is TGTGCCAGCAGCTCCGGGGACAGAAGCACAGATACGCAGTATTTT.

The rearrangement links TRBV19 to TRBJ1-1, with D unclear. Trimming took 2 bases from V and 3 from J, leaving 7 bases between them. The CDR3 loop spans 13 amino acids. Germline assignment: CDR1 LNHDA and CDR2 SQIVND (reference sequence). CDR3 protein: CASSIFTDTEAFF. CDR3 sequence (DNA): TGTGCCAGTAGTATATTTACTGACACTGAAGCTTTCTTT.

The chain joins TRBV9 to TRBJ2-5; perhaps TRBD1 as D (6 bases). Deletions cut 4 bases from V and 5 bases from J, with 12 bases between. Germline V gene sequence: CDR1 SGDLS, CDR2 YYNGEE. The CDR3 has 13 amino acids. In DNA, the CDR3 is TGTGCCAGCAGCCCAGGGGTTTGGGAGACCCAGTACTTC. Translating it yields CASSPGVWETQYF.

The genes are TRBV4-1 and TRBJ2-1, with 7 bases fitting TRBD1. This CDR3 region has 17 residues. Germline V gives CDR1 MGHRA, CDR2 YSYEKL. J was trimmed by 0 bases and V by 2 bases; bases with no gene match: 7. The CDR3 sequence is CASSQQQGLSSYNEQFF. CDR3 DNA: TGCGCCAGCAGCCAACAACAGGGGTTGAGCTCCTACAATGAGCAGTTCTTC.

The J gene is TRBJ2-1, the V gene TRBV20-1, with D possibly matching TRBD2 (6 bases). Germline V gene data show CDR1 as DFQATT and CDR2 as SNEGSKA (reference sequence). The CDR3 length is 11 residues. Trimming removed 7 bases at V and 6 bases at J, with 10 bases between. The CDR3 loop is CSGGAFNEQFF. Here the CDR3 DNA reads TGCAGTGGCGGGGCGTTCAATGAGCAGTTCTTC.

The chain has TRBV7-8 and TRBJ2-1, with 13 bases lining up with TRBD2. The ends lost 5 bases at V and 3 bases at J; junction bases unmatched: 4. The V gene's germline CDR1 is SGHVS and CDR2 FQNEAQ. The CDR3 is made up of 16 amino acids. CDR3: CASSTSGGAFYNEQFF. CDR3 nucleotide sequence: TGTGCCAGCAGCACTAGCGGGGGGGCCTTCTACAATGAGCAGTTCTTC. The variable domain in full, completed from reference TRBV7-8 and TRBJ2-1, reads GAGVSQSPRYKVAKRGQDVALRCDPISGHVSLFWYQQALGQGPEFLTYFQNEAQLDKSGLPSDRFFAERPEGSVSTLKIQRTQQEDSAVYLCASSTSGGAFYNEQFFGPGTRLTVL.

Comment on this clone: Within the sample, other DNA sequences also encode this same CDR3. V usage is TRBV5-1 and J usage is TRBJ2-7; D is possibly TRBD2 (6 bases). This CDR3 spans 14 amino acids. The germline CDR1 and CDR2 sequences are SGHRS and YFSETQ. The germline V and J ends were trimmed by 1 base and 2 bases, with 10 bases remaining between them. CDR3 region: CASSLSGGAYEQYF. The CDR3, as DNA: TGCGCCAGCAGCTTGTCAGGCGGGGCCTACGAGCAGTACTTC.

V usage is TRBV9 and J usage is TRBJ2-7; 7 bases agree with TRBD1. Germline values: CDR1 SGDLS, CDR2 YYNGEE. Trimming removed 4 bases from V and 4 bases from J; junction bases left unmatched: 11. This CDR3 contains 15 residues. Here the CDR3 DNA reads TGTGCCAGCAGCCAAGAACCCGGGACAGATTACGAGCAGTACTTC. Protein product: CASSQEPGTDYEQYF.

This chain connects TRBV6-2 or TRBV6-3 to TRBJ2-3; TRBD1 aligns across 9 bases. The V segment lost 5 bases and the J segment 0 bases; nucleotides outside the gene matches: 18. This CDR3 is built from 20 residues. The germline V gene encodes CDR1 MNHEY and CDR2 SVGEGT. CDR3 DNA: TGTGCCAGCAGTGCCTGGGACAGGGCCCGTGTCGTCCTAAGCACAGATACGCAGTATTTT. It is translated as CASSAWDRARVVLSTDTQYF.

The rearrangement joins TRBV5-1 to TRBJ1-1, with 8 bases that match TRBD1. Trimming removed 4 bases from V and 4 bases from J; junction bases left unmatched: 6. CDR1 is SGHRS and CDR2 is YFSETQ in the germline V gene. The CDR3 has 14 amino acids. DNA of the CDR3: TGCGCCAGCAGCCTATTGGACAGGGCCACTGAAGCTTTCTTT. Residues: CASSLLDRATEAFF.

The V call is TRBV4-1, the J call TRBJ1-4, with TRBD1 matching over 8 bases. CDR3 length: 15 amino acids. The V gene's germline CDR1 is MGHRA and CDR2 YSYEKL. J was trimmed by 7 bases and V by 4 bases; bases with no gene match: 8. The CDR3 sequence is CASSRAGGEGEKLFF. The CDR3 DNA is TGCGCCAGCAGCCGCGCAGGGGGCGAAGGTGAAAAACTGTTTTTT.

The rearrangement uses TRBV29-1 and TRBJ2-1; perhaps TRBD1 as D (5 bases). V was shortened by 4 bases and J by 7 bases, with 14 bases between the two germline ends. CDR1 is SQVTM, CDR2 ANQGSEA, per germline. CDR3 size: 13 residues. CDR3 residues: CSVARVIINEQFF. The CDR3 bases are TGCAGCGTTGCCAGGGTGATAATAAATGAGCAGTTCTTC.

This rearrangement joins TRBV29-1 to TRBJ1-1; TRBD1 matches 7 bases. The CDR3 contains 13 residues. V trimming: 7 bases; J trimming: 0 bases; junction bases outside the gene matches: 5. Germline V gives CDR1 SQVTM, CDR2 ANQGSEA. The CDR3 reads CSASTGLNTEAFF. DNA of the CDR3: TGCAGCGCGTCGACAGGGCTGAACACTGAAGCTTTCTTT.

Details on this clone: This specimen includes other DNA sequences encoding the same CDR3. CDR3 in DNA: TGCAGCGTTACAGGGAACACTGAAGCTTTCTTT. Amino acids: CSVTGNTEAFF. The chain carries TRBV29-1 and TRBJ1-1; TRBD1 is a possible D gene (5 bases). Germline V CDR1 and CDR2: SQVTM, ANQGSEA. The V gene lost 5 bases and the J gene lost 1 base, with 5 bases spanning the gap. The CDR3 totals 11 residues.

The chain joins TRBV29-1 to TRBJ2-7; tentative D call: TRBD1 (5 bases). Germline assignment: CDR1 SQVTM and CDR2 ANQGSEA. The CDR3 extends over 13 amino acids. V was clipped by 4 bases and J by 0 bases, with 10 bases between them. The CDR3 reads CSVALGASYEQYF. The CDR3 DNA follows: TGCAGCGTTGCTCTTGGGGCCTCCTACGAGCAGTACTTC.

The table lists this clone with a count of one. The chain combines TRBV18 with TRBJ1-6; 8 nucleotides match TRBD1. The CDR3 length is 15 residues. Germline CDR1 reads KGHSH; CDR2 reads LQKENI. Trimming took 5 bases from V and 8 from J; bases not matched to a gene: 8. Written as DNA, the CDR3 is TGTGCCAGCTCATCACAGGACAGGGCGGATTCACCCCTCCACTTT. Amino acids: CASSSQDRADSPLHF. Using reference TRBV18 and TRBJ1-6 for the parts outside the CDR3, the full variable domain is NAGVMQNPRHLVRRRGQEARLRCSPMKGHSHVYWYRQLPEEGLKFMVYLQKENIIDESGMPKERFSAEFPKEGPSILRIQQVVRGDSAAYFCASSSQDRADSPLHFGNGTRLTVT.

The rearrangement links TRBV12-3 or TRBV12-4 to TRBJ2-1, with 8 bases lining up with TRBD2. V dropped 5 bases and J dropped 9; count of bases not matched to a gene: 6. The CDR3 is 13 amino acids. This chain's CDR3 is CASSAGGLLEQFF. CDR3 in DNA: TGTGCCAGCAGTGCGGGGGGCCTGCTTGAGCAGTTCTTC.

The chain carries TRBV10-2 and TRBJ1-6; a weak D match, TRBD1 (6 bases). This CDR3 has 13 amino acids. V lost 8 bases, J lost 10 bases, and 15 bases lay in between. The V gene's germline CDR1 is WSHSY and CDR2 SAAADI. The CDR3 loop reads CASVSGTLSPLHF. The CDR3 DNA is TGCGCCAGCGTTTCAGGGACATTATCACCCCTCCACTTT.

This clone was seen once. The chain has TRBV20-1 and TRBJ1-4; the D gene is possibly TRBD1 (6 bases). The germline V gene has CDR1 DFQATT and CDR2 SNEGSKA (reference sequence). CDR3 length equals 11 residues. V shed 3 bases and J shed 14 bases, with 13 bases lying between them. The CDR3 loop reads CSASGGPGLFF. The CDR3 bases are TGCAGTGCTAGCGGGGGGCCGGGGCTGTTTTTT.

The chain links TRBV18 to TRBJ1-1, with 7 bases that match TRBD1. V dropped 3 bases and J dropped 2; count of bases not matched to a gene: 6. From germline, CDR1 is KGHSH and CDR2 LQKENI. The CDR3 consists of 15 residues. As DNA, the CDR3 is TGTGCCAGCTCACCGATAGGGGGCGCAAACACTGAAGCTTTCTTT. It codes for CASSPIGGANTEAFF.

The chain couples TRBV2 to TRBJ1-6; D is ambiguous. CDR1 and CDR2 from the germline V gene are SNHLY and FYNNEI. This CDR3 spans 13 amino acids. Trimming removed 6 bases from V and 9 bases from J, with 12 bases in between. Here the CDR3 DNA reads TGTGCCAGCAGGTGGACCGAGGGTTCACCCCTCCACTTT. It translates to CASRWTEGSPLHF.

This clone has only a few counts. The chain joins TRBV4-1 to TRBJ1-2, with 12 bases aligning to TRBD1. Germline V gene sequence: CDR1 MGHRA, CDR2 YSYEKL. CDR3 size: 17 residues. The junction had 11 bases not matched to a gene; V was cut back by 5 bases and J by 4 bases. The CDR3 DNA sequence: TGCGCCAGCAGCGAAGCGGGACAGGGGGCCTTTGGCTATGGCTACACCTTC. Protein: CASSEAGQGAFGYGYTF.

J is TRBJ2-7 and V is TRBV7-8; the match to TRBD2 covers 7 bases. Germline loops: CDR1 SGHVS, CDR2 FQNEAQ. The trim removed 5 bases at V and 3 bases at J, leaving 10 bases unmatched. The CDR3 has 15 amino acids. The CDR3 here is CASSREASGNYEQYF. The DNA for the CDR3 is TGTGCCAGCAGCCGAGAGGCTAGCGGAAACTACGAGCAGTACTTC.

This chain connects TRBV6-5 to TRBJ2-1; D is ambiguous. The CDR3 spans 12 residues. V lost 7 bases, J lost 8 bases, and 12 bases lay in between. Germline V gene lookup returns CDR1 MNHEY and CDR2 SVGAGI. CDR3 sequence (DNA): TGTGCCAGCACCCTAGGCGCGTATGAGCAGTTCTTC. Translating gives CASTLGAYEQFF.

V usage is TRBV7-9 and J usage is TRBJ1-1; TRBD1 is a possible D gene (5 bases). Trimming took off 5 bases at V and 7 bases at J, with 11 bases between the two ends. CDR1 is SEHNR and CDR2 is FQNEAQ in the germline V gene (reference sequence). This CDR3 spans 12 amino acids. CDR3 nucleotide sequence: TGTGCCAGCAGCCCCAGACAGATTGAAGCTTTCTTT. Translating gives CASSPRQIEAFF.

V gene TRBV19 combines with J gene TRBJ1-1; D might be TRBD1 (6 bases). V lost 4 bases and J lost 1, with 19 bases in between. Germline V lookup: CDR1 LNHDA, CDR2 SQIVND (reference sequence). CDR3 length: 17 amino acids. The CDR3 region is CASSTFPLTGRNTEAFF. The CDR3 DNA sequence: TGTGCCAGTAGTACCTTCCCTCTGACAGGACGGAACACTGAAGCTTTCTTT.

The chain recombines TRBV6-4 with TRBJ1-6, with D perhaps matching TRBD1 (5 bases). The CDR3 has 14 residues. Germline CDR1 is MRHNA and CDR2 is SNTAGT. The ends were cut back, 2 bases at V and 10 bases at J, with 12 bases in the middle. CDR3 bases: TGTGCCAGCAGTGACGGGTGGGGGGGGTCACCCCTCCACTTT. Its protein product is CASSDGWGGSPLHF.